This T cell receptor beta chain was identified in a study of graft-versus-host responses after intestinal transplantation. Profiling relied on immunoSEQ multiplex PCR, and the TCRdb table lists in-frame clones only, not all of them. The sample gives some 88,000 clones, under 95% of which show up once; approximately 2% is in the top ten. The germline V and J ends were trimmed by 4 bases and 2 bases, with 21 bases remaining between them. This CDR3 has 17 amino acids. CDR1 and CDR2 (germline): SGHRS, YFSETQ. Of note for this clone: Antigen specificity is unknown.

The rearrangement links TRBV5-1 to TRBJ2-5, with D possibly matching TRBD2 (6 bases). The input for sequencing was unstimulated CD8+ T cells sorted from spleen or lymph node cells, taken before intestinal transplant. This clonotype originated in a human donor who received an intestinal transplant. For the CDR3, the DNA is TGCGCCAGCAGCCCCAAGGGAATCTCGGGGGAGCAAGAGACCCAGTACTTC. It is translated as CASSPKGISGEQETQYF.